The 32 T cell receptor beta chains given below trace back to one sample, sequenced in a study of shared clonotypes between healthy human individuals. Sequencing was performed with immunoSEQ multiplex PCR; in TCRdb, only in-frame clones are kept and a portion is missing. The profile shows about 1.1 million clones, around three quarters of them singletons. Input material: memory CD4+ T cells from PBMCs. Subset given: CD45RA-negative fraction. The receptors derive from a man younger than 35 in good health. Some clones in this sample may be carry-over from other donors' samples.

V usage is TRBV28 and J usage is TRBJ2-1; 11 nucleotides agree with TRBD2. The ends lost 5 bases at V and 7 bases at J; junction bases unmatched: 7. This CDR3 has 15 residues. Germline V gene sequence: CDR1 MDHEN, CDR2 SYDVKM. CDR3 amino acids: CASSVLAGGGNEQFF. Here the CDR3 DNA reads TGTGCCAGCAGTGTTCTAGCGGGAGGAGGTAATGAGCAGTTCTTC. The full variable domain, in which reference TRBV28 and TRBJ2-1 provide the parts outside the CDR3, is DVKVTQSSRYLVKRTGEKVFLECVQDMDHENMFWYRQDPGLGLRLIYFSYDVKMKEKGDIPEGYSVSREKKERFSLILESASTNQTSMYLCASSVLAGGGNEQFFGPGTRLTVL.

The chain is built from TRBV5-4 and TRBJ2-7; 14 positions agree with TRBD2. The CDR3 is 19 amino acids. In germline, CDR1 is SGHNT, CDR2 YYREEE (reference sequence). V lost 4 bases to trimming and J lost 4 bases; unmatched junction nucleotides: 16. The chain's CDR3 is CASSPSEGLAGVNRYEQYF. CDR3 coding DNA: TGTGCCAGCAGCCCGAGTGAGGGACTAGCGGGAGTTAACAGATACGAGCAGTACTTC.

The chain is built from TRBV29-1 and TRBJ1-2; 8 positions agree with TRBD1. Germline V gene lookup returns CDR1 SQVTM and CDR2 ANQGSEA. Trimming at V came to 2 bases and at J to 8 bases, leaving 13 bases not matched to a gene. The CDR3 runs 15 residues. The chain's CDR3 is CSVEFHRTGKGGYTF. The CDR3 DNA sequence: TGCAGCGTTGAATTCCATCGGACAGGGAAAGGAGGCTACACCTTC. Combining the CDR3 with reference TRBV29-1 and TRBJ1-2 gives the whole variable domain SAVISQKPSRDICQRGTSLTIQCQVDSQVTMMFWYRQQPGQSLTLIATANQGSEATYESGFVIDKFPISRPNLTFSTLTVSNMSPEDSSIYLCSVEFHRTGKGGYTFGSGTRLTVV.

The rearrangement links TRBV9 to TRBJ2-1; 14 nucleotides agree with TRBD2. The CDR3 contains 16 residues. The junction had 8 bases not matched to a gene; V was cut back by 4 bases and J by 8 bases. CDR1 SGDLS and CDR2 YYNGEE come from the germline V gene. The CDR3 sequence is CASSPQPGLAGDEQFF. Written as DNA, the CDR3 is TGTGCCAGCAGCCCTCAGCCGGGACTAGCGGGAGATGAGCAGTTCTTC.

This chain joins TRBV27 and TRBJ1-2; the match to TRBD1 covers 7 bases. From germline, CDR1 is MNHEY and CDR2 SMNVEV (reference sequence). This CDR3 is 15 amino acids long. Unmatched junction bases numbered 4, after V lost 3 bases and J lost 0 bases. The CDR3 sequence is CASSFRGRANYGYTF. In nucleotides, the CDR3 is TGTGCCAGCAGTTTCAGGGGGAGGGCTAACTATGGCTACACCTTC.

This clone was recorded a few times. The chain employs TRBV6-1 and TRBJ2-3, with 7 positions matching TRBD1. J lost 3 bases, V lost 6 bases, and 9 bases had no gene match. This CDR3 comprises 15 residues. Germline assignment: CDR1 MNHNS and CDR2 SASEGT. The CDR3 spells CASRRGQTPTDTQYF. In nucleotides, the CDR3 is TGTGCCAGCAGACGGGGACAGACCCCAACAGATACGCAGTATTTT.

This clone has a count of ten or more. The CDR3: CASSPGPGTDTQYF. The CDR3 nucleotides read TGTGCCAGCAGCCCGGGACCGGGCACAGATACGCAGTATTTT. The J gene is TRBJ2-3, the V gene TRBV11-3, with D possibly being TRBD1 or TRBD2 (5 bases each). The germline gives CDR1 SGHNT, CDR2 YENEEA. The CDR3 is made up of 14 amino acids. The V end was cut by 5 bases, the J end by 1 base, with 10 bases between. Supplemented by reference TRBV11-3 and TRBJ2-3, the full variable domain reads EAGVVQSPRYKIIEKKQPVAFWCNPISGHNTLYWYLQNLGQGPELLIRYENEEAVDDSQLPKDRFSAERLKGVDSTLKIQPAELGDSAVYLCASSPGPGTDTQYFGPGTRLTVL.

This sequence joins TRBV11-2 and TRBJ2-1; 10 positions match TRBD2. The CDR3 loop spans 17 amino acids. The germline V gene encodes CDR1 SGHAT and CDR2 FQNNGV. V dropped 4 bases and J dropped 10; count of bases not matched to a gene: 16. The CDR3 region has the DNA TGTGCCAGCAGCTGGGGGTTAAGCGGGAGGGCAATCAGGGAGCAGTTCTTC. Residues: CASSWGLSGRAIREQFF.

The gene calls are TRBV19 and TRBJ2-3, with D perhaps given as TRBD1 or TRBD2 (7 bases each). Trimming stripped 5 bases from V and 1 base from J, with 16 bases between. This CDR3 is 16 amino acids long. From germline, CDR1 is LNHDA and CDR2 SQIVND (reference sequence). CDR3 sequence: CASSRGDSKGTDTQYF. CDR3 bases: TGTGCCAGTAGTCGGGGGGACAGCAAAGGCACAGATACGCAGTATTTT.

This clone was recorded only once. The V and J genes are TRBV11-2 and TRBJ1-6; D is ambiguous. Trimming took 5 bases from V and 13 from J, leaving 12 bases between them. Germline lookup yields CDR1 SGHAT and CDR2 FQNNGV. The CDR3 loop spans 12 amino acids. CDR3 sequence reads: CASSVPKRPLHF. In DNA form, the CDR3 reads TGTGCCAGCAGCGTGCCCAAAAGGCCCCTCCACTTT.

The chain has TRBV5-1 and TRBJ2-1; TRBD1 agrees at 7 bases. Germline V lookup: CDR1 SGHRS, CDR2 YFSETQ. The CDR3 has 14 residues. V was pared by 4 bases and J by 6 bases, with 7 bases of the junction left unmatched. The CDR3 nucleotides are TGCGCCAGCAGCACAGAACGACAGGGCAATGAGCAGTTCTTC. Amino acids: CASSTERQGNEQFF.

This chain links TRBV4-1 with TRBJ2-1; no firm D call. The germline V and J ends were trimmed by 1 base and 0 bases, with 10 bases remaining between them. The CDR3 covers 16 residues. The germline V gene has CDR1 MGHRA and CDR2 YSYEKL. The CDR3 DNA is TGCGCCAGCAGCCAAGGGACCCGGAGCTCCTACAATGAGCAGTTCTTC. It specifies CASSQGTRSSYNEQFF.

This clone was counted a single time. This rearrangement joins TRBV9 to TRBJ1-5; TRBD1 matches 8 bases. The closer fit of TRBJ2-3 to the DNA end suggests the J call may be wrong. The CDR3 contains 16 residues. Germline V gene lookup returns CDR1 SGDLS and CDR2 YYNGEE. CDR3 nucleotide sequence: TGTGCCAGCATCCCTAGAGCGGCAGGGGGCTCTCAGCCCCAGTATTTT. Translating gives CASIPRAAGGSQPQYF.

This clone was counted a single time. The V and J genes are TRBV19 and TRBJ2-1; 10 bases match TRBD2. V lost 4 bases and J lost 6; bases outside the gene matches: 3. Germline values: CDR1 LNHDA, CDR2 SQIVND (reference sequence). The CDR3 has 14 amino acids. CDR3 in DNA: TGTGCCAGTAGTACCGAGCGGGAGGGCAATGAGCAGTTCTTC. Its protein is CASSTEREGNEQFF.

The chain joins TRBV6-1 to TRBJ2-4; D is tentatively TRBD1 or TRBD2 (5 bases each). V was shortened by 0 bases and J by 0 bases, with 18 bases between the two germline ends. The CDR3 extends over 19 amino acids. Germline values: CDR1 MNHNS, CDR2 SASEGT. This chain's CDR3 is CASSEAEDPGHPAKNIQYF. The CDR3 coding sequence is TGTGCCAGCAGTGAAGCGGAGGATCCCGGACACCCAGCCAAAAACATTCAGTACTTC.

The V gene is TRBV18, the J gene TRBJ2-5; D possibly uses TRBD1 or TRBD2 (5 bases each). The CDR3 has 13 residues. Germline lookup yields CDR1 KGHSH and CDR2 LQKENI. V was trimmed by 2 bases and J by 4 bases, leaving 8 bases between them. CDR3 amino acids: CASSPYGGETQYF. The CDR3 region has the DNA TGTGCCAGCTCACCATATGGGGGAGAGACCCAGTACTTC.

CDR3 nucleotides: TGTGCCAGCTCACCTATCCTGGTTCGGGATCCCTCTGGAAACACCATATATTTT. Translation gives CASSPILVRDPSGNTIYF. V and J are TRBV18 and TRBJ1-3, with D unclear. V lost 3 bases and J lost 0, with 18 bases in between. Germline CDR1 and CDR2: KGHSH and LQKENI. This CDR3 has 18 residues.

This chain connects TRBV4-2 to TRBJ1-4; TRBD1 agrees at 9 bases. The CDR3 has 13 residues. Germline CDR1 reads LGHNA; CDR2 reads YNFKEQ. The V gene end was trimmed by 7 bases and the J gene end by 3 bases; junction bases not matched to a gene: 0. CDR3 in amino acids: CASNRGPNEKLFF. CDR3 nucleotide sequence: TGTGCCAGCAACAGGGGGCCTAATGAAAAACTGTTTTTT.

This clone was picked up a small number of times. The chain links TRBV29-1 to TRBJ2-5, with 14 bases that match TRBD2. Germline V lookup: CDR1 SQVTM, CDR2 ANQGSEA. V shed 8 bases, J shed 5 bases, and the junction held 4 bases outside the gene matches. There are 13 residues in the CDR3. The CDR3 region is CSLRTSGGETQYF. CDR3 DNA: TGCAGCTTACGGACTAGCGGGGGGGAGACCCAGTACTTC.

The rearrangement uses TRBV7-2 and TRBJ2-7, with 10 bases identical to TRBD1. Per germline, CDR1 SGHTA and CDR2 FQGNSA. The CDR3 totals 15 residues. The junction had 7 bases not matched to a gene; V was cut back by 4 bases and J by 4 bases. CDR3 region: CASSSGQGSSYEQYF. The CDR3 nucleotides read TGTGCCAGCAGCTCGGGACAGGGGTCCTCATACGAGCAGTACTTC.

In its sample, this clone was seen many times. The CDR3 here is CASSLGDGLLSYGYTF. The CDR3 DNA reads as TGTGCCAGCAGCTTGGGGGACGGACTCCTTTCCTATGGCTACACCTTC. The chain carries TRBV5-5 and TRBJ1-2; D perhaps matches TRBD1 (5 bases). From germline, CDR1 is SGHKS and CDR2 YYEKEE (reference sequence). Between the trimmed V and J ends, which lost 0 bases and 4 bases, there was a span of 16 bases. The length of the CDR3 is 16 residues.

The rearrangement uses TRBV6-1 and TRBJ2-3, with 10 bases lining up with TRBD2. Losses at the gene ends were 0 bases for V and 2 bases for J; bases not matched to a gene: 11. The CDR3 has 19 residues. Germline assignment: CDR1 MNHNS and CDR2 SASEGT. CDR3 DNA: TGTGCCAGCAGTGAAGCACTTATAATTACTAGCGGGACCACAGATACGCAGTATTTT. Protein product: CASSEALIITSGTTDTQYF.

This rearrangement joins TRBV10-1 to TRBJ2-1; 7 nucleotides line up with TRBD2. The ends lost 0 bases at V and 5 bases at J; junction bases unmatched: 7. Germline V gives CDR1 WNHNN, CDR2 SYGVQD (reference sequence). This CDR3 region has 16 residues. CDR3 in amino acids: CASSESPQREDNEQFF. The CDR3 DNA is TGCGCCAGCAGTGAGTCGCCCCAGCGGGAAGACAATGAGCAGTTCTTC.

V gene TRBV7-3 combines with J gene TRBJ2-2; maybe TRBD2 (5 bases). Trimming took 1 base from V and 2 from J, leaving 11 bases between them. Germline loops: CDR1 SGHTA, CDR2 FQGTGA. The CDR3 is 16 amino acids. CDR3 sequence reads: CASSLNTGINTGELFF. DNA of the CDR3: TGTGCCAGCAGCTTAAACACCGGGATCAACACCGGGGAGCTGTTTTTT.

The rearrangement joins TRBV29-1 to TRBJ1-2, with a possible D match to TRBD1 (5 bases). V lost 3 bases and J lost 7, with 21 bases in between. CDR3 length equals 15 residues. From germline, CDR1 is SQVTM and CDR2 ANQGSEA. CDR3 protein: CSVEGSVGTLGGYTF. Here the CDR3 DNA reads TGCAGCGTTGAGGGTTCGGTGGGGACCCTGGGTGGCTACACCTTC.

The genes are TRBV29-1 and TRBJ1-1; possibly TRBD1 for D (6 bases). The germline V and J ends were trimmed by 2 bases and 11 bases, with 18 bases remaining between them. Germline values: CDR1 SQVTM, CDR2 ANQGSEA. The CDR3 has 13 residues. The CDR3 loop is CSVEQTTGNGAFF. The CDR3 nucleotides read TGCAGCGTTGAACAAACAACAGGGAATGGGGCTTTCTTT.

The CDR3 DNA reads as TGTGCCAGCAGCTTTAACAGGGGTTATGGCTACACCTTC. The encoded protein is CASSFNRGYGYTF. The chain has TRBV7-2 and TRBJ1-2; 7 nucleotides agree with TRBD1. After removal of 3 bases from V and 5 bases from J, the junction contained 3 bases not matched to a gene. CDR1 is SGHTA, CDR2 FQGNSA, per germline. The CDR3 has 13 residues.

The chain employs TRBV28 and TRBJ1-5; D perhaps matches TRBD1 (5 bases). Germline loops: CDR1 MDHEN, CDR2 SYDVKM. This CDR3 has 13 residues. V was clipped by 6 bases and J by 4 bases, with 10 bases between them. The CDR3: CASSKRGNQPQHF. CDR3 nucleotide sequence: TGTGCCAGCAGCAAGCGGGGGAATCAGCCCCAGCATTTT.

Concerning this clone itself: This may stem from a read error, because a much larger clone lies one nucleotide away. The gene calls are TRBV5-1 and TRBJ1-1; D is unclear. The CDR3 is 16 amino acids. The germline gives CDR1 SGHRS, CDR2 YFSETQ. The germline V and J ends were trimmed by 1 base and 1 base, with 14 bases remaining between them. DNA of the CDR3: TGCGCCAGCAGCTTGTCGTCCGGGGTTACGAACACTGAAGCTTTCTTT. It specifies CASSLSSGVTNTEAFF.

The V gene is TRBV5-1, the J gene TRBJ2-5; perhaps TRBD1 as D (5 bases). From germline, CDR1 is SGHRS and CDR2 YFSETQ. Trimming took 4 bases from V and 1 from J, leaving 11 bases between them. The length of the CDR3 is 14 residues. CDR3 amino acids: CASSPTATQETQYF. The CDR3 DNA reads as TGCGCCAGCAGCCCGACAGCAACCCAAGAGACCCAGTACTTC.

The chain has TRBV7-3 and TRBJ2-3; TRBD2 matches 13 bases. Germline lookup yields CDR1 SGHTA and CDR2 FQGTGA. The junction had 17 bases not matched to a gene; V was cut back by 5 bases and J by 6 bases. There are 19 residues in the CDR3. This CDR3 reads CASSIGTSGTRKILDTQYF. In nucleotides, the CDR3 is TGTGCCAGCAGCATCGGGACTAGCGGGACCCGAAAGATTCTGGATACGCAGTATTTT.

This sequence joins TRBV7-2 and TRBJ2-5; TRBD2 matches 15 bases. V lost 3 bases and J lost 6; bases outside the gene matches: 2. This CDR3 has 15 residues. Germline V CDR1 and CDR2: SGHTA, FQGNSA. The CDR3, as DNA: TGTGCCAGCAGCTTGGGACTAGCGGGAGGTCAGACCCAGTACTTC. Its protein is CASSLGLAGGQTQYF.